This T cell receptor beta chain was obtained from a study of tumor-infiltrating lymphocytes in primary liver carcinoma. The table lists this clonotype with many counts. Taking about 20-31 mg of unsorted bulk tissue, the authors co-extracted RNA and DNA. Every single tumor sample held over 85% viable tumor cells. From around 0.5 ug of total RNA, TCR beta-specific cDNA was reverse-transcribed using a constant-region primer. Amplification in three nested multiplex PCR rounds with slightly modified ARM-PCR gave rise to TCR beta libraries. A C-beta reverse primer and TRBV1-TRBV30 forward primers served in each of the first two PCR rounds, at ten to eleven cycles apiece. One entry per CDR3 protein, called by TCRdb with MiXCR from the multiplex PCR reads. Seen here are about 97,000 distinct CDR3 sequences, around 71% observed once, and the top ten hold approximately 12%. From germline, CDR1 is GTSNPN and CDR2 SVGIG (reference sequence). Deletions cut 0 bases from V and 3 bases from J, with 9 bases between. The CDR3 consists of 14 residues.

The chain recombines TRBV30 with TRBJ2-1, with D possibly being TRBD2 (6 bases). Sequenced material: liver tumor tissue from sampling region 2. The subset denotes: tumor region T2, inferior pole. The sequence was obtained from a woman in her fifties or sixties with primary liver carcinoma and hepatitis B virus infection. CDR3 in amino acids: CAWSVLADYNEQFF. The DNA for the CDR3 is TGTGCCTGGAGTGTACTAGCCGACTACAATGAGCAGTTCTTC.